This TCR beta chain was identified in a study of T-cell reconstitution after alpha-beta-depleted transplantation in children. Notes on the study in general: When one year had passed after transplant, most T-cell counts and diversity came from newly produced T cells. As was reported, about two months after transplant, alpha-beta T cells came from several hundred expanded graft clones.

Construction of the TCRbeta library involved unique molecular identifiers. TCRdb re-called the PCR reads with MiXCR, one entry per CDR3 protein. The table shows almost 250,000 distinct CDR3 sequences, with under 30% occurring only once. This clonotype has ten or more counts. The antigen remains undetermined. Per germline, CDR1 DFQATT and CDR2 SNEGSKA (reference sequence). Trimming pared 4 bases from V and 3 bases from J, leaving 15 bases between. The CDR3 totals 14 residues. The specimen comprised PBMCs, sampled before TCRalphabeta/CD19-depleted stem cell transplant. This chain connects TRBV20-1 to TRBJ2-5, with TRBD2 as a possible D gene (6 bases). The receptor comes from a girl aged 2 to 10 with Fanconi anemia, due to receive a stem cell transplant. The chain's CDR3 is CSANRAGPKETQYF. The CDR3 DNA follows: TGCAGTGCTAACAGAGCGGGCCCGAAAGAGACCCAGTACTTC.